This T cell receptor (beta chain) came from a study of T cells after yellow fever vaccination. Study-wide results and limits: The study found a weaker secondary response that peaked faster, day 5 versus 15.

TCRdb passed the 5' RACE reads through MiXCR, listing each CDR3 protein once. The table includes about 320,000 distinct CDR3 sequences, 3.5% to 4.5% detected once. Trimming stripped 2 bases from V and 3 bases from J, with 17 bases between. In germline, CDR1 is LGHDT, CDR2 YNNKEL (reference sequence). CDR3 length: 16 residues. This clonotype was recorded at least ten times. The antigen is not known. The chain combines TRBV3-1 with TRBJ2-7, with D possibly called TRBD1 or TRBD2 (5 bases each). The receptor's source is a man aged 18 to 29 who received the YFV17D yellow fever vaccine. Sequenced material: PBMCs, taken 15 days after the yellow fever booster vaccination. CDR3 loop: CASSQHGTVDGYEQYF. The CDR3 DNA sequence: TGTGCCAGCAGCCAACACGGGACGGTGGATGGCTACGAGCAGTACTTC.